This T cell receptor beta chain was captured by sequencing in a study of blood T cell repertoires in COVID-19. Across the study: Nucleic acid was either cDNA or gDNA, and it came from T cells, B-cell-depleted T cells, or PBMCs.

Profiling relied on immunoSEQ multiplex PCR, and the TCRdb table lists in-frame clones only, not all of them. Here the sample spans approximately 70,000 clones, over 65% being singletons. Germline V gene lookup returns CDR1 MGHRA and CDR2 YSYEKL. The CDR3 runs to 15 residues. With 3 bases removed from V and 5 bases from J, the gap between germline ends came to 14 bases. The chain links TRBV4-1 to TRBJ2-1; unclear D gene. The sequencing sample was made of peripheral blood. The sequence derives from a woman in her 70s with acute or convalescent COVID-19. CDR3 sequence: CASSQYRDTNNEQFF. In DNA form, the CDR3 reads TGCGCCAGCAGCCAGTACAGAGATACCAACAATGAGCAGTTCTTC.